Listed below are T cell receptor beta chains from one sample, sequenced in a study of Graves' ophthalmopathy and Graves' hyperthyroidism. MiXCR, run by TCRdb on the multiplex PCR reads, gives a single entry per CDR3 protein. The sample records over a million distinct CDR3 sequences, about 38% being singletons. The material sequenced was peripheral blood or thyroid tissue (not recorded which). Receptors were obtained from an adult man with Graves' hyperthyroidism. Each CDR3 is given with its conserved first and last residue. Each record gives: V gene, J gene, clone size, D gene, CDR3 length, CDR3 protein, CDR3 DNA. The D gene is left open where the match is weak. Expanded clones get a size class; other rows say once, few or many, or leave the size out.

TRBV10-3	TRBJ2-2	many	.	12	CAIGRNTGELFF	TGTGCCATCGGGAGGAACACCGGGGAGCTGTTTTTT
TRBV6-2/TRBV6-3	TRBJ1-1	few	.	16	CASSYRYREGYTEAFF	TGTGCCAGCAGTTACCGGTACAGGGAGGGGTACACTGAAGCTTTCTTT
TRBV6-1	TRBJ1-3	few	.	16	CASSDGGWSSGNTIYF	TGTGCCAGCAGTGACGGAGGATGGAGCTCTGGAAACACCATATATTTT
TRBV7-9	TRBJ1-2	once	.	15	CASSLVGGLVHGYTF	TGTGCCAGCAGCTTGGTCGGGGGGCTAGTGCATGGCTACACCTTC
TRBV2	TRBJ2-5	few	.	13	CASSERTPETQYF	TGTGCCAGCAGTGAACGCACCCCGGAGACCCAGTACTTC
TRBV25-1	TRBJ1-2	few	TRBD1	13	CASGTGGMYGYTF	TGTGCCAGCGGGACAGGGGGCATGTATGGCTACACCTTC
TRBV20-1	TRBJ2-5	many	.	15	CSARPRTGFQETQYF	TGCAGTGCTAGACCCCGAACAGGGTTCCAAGAGACCCAGTACTTC
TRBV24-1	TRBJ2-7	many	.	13	CATSGRNTYEQYF	TGTGCCACCAGTGGTCGGAATACCTACGAGCAGTACTTC
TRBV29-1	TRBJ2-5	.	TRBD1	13	CSVVQGAGETQYF	TGCAGCGTTGTGCAGGGGGCAGGAGAGACCCAGTACTTC
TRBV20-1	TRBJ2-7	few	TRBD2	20	CSARPGLAGVGGSGAGEQYF	TGCAGTGCTCGCCCGGGACTAGCGGGAGTGGGCGGGAGTGGAGCGGGCGAGCAGTACTTC
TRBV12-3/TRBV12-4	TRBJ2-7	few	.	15	CASAGTEASLSEQYF	TGTGCCAGCGCCGGGACCGAGGCTTCTTTGAGCGAGCAGTACTTC
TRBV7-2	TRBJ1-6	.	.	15	CASSLAGSGNSPLHF	TGTGCCAGCAGCTTAGCAGGGTCTGGAAATTCACCCCTCCACTTT
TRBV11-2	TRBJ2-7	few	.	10	CASSLEKQYF	TGTGCCAGCAGCTTAGAGAAGCAGTACTTC
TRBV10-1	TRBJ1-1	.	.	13	CASSESKGGGAFF	TGCGCCAGCAGTGAGTCGAAGGGGGGAGGGGCTTTCTTT
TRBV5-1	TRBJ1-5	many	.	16	CASSLRVTGAFQPQHF	TGCGCCAGCAGCCTGCGCGTAACTGGGGCTTTTCAGCCCCAGCATTTT
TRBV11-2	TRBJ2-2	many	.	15	CASSDRPGDSGELFF	TGTGCCAGCAGCGACAGACCAGGGGATTCCGGGGAGCTGTTTTTT
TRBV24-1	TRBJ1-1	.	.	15	CATSDARTPNTEAFF	TGTGCCACCAGTGATGCCAGGACCCCTAACACTGAAGCTTTCTTT
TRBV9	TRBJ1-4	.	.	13	CASSVGAKEKLFF	TGTGCCAGCAGCGTAGGGGCTAAGGAAAAACTGTTTTTT
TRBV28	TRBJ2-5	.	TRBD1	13	CATKNNRGETQYF	TGTGCCACCAAAAATAACAGGGGAGAGACCCAGTACTTC
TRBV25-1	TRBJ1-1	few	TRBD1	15	CASSGVRGSDTEAFF	TGTGCCAGCAGTGGAGTCAGGGGGTCGGATACTGAAGCTTTCTTT
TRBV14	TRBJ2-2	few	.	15	CASSQEIANTGELFF	TGTGCCAGCAGCCAAGAGATCGCGAACACCGGGGAGCTGTTTTTT
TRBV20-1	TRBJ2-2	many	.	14	CSARLADRTGELFF	TGCAGTGCTAGACTAGCGGACAGGACCGGGGAGCTGTTTTTT
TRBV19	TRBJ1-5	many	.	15	CASSIWNRENQPQHF	TGTGCCAGTAGTATTTGGAACAGGGAGAATCAGCCCCAGCATTTT
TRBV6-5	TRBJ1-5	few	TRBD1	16	CASSYRGQGNNQPQHF	TGTGCCAGCAGTTACCGCGGACAGGGCAACAATCAGCCCCAGCATTTT
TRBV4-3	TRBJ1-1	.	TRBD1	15	CASSQDSGQLGEAFF	TGCGCCAGCAGCCAAGATTCGGGACAGCTAGGCGAAGCTTTCTTT
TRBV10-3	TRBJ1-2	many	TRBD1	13	CAMGTGGNYGYTF	TGTGCCATGGGGACAGGGGGCAACTATGGCTACACCTTC
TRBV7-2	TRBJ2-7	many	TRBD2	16	CASSLVPSGSSYEQYF	TGTGCCAGCAGCTTAGTGCCTAGCGGTAGCTCCTACGAGCAGTACTTC
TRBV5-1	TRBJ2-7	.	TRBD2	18	CASSFGGLAGGRRDAQYF	TGCGCCAGCAGCTTCGGTGGGCTAGCGGGAGGAAGACGGGACGCGCAGTACTTC
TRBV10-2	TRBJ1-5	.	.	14	CASSEPDSSQPQHF	TGCGCCAGCAGTGAGCCGGACAGTTCTCAGCCCCAGCATTTT
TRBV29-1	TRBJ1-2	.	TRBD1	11	CSDRQGYGYTF	TGCAGCGACCGACAGGGGTATGGCTACACCTTC
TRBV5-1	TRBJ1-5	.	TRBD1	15	CASSSDRGEHQPQHF	TGCGCCAGCAGCTCAGACAGGGGTGAGCATCAGCCCCAGCATTTT
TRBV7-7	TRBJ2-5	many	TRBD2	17	CASSLGGLAGFVETQYF	TGTGCCAGCAGCTTGGGAGGACTAGCGGGATTTGTAGAGACCCAGTACTTC